The 2 T cell receptor beta chains below were found in one sample sequenced in a study of glioma-infiltrating T cells (dated by TCRdb to about 2016). The sequencer listed for this sample is Illumina MiSeq. The iRepertoire nested amplicon-rescue multiplex PCR (arm-PCR) platform was used to amplify TCR alpha and beta CDR3 regions from RNA. Clones were called with MiXCR by TCRdb after fastp trimmed the public reads at Q25, and only in-frame beta chains were retained. Rows with a matching CDR3 protein are joined into one entry that keeps the most common DNA and genes. The sample table records around 350,000 distinct CDR3 sequences; 41% of these occur just once. The ten largest account for around 13% of the sample. The sample comprised glioma tissue, nonneoplastic brain tissue, or PBMCs (not recorded which). The source of these receptors is a human donor with low-grade glioma or glioblastoma, undergoing nonglioma brain surgery, or in good health (not recorded which).

The gene calls are TRBV4-2 and TRBJ1-5; 8 positions agree with TRBD1. The CDR3 is 16 amino acids. The V gene's germline CDR1 is LGHNA and CDR2 YNFKEQ. V shed 4 bases, J shed 1 base, and the junction held 6 bases outside the gene matches. The CDR3 here is CASSRETGASNQPQHF. In nucleotides, the CDR3 is TGTGCCAGCAGCCGCGAGACAGGGGCCAGCAATCAGCCCCAGCATTTT.

The rearrangement joins TRBV5-1 to TRBJ2-5, with D maybe TRBD1 (5 bases). Trimming removed 1 base at V and 1 base at J, with 8 bases between. Germline CDR1 reads SGHRS; CDR2 reads YFSETQ. CDR3 length equals 14 residues. For the CDR3, the DNA is TGCGCCAGCAGCTTGTCCGACAGCCAAGAGACCCAGTACTTC. It yields the protein CASSLSDSQETQYF.